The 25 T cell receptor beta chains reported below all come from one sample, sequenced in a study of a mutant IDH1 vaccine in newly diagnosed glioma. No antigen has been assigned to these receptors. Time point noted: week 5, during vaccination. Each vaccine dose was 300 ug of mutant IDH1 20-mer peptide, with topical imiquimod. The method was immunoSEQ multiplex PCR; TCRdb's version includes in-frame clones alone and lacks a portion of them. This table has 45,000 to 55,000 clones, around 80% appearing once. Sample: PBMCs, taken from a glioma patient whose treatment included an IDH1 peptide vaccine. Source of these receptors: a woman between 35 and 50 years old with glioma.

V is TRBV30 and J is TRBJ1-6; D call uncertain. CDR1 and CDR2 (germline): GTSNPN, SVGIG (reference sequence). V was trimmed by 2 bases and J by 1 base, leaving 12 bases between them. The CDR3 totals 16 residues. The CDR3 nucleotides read TGTGCCTGGAGTAGGTCATCACTATCCTATAATTCACCCCTCCACTTT. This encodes CAWSRSSLSYNSPLHF. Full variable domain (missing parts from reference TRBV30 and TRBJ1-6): SQTIHQWPATLVQPVGSPLSLECTVEGTSNPNLYWYRQAAGRGLQLLFYSVGIGQISSEVPQNLSASRPQDRQFILSSKKLLLSDSGFYLCAWSRSSLSYNSPLHFGNGTRLTVT.

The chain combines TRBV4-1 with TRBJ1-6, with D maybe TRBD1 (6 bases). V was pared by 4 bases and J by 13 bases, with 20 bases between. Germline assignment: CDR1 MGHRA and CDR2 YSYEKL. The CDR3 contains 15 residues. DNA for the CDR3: TGCGCCAGCAGCCCCGTTAGGGGCAGGGGCCTCCCCCTCCACTTT. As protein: CASSPVRGRGLPLHF.

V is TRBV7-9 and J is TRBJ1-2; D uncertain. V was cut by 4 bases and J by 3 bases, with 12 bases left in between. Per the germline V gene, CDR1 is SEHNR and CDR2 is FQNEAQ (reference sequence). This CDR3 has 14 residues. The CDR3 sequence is CASSSRRDDYGYTF. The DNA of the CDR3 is TGTGCCAGCAGCTCCCGGAGGGATGACTATGGCTACACCTTC.

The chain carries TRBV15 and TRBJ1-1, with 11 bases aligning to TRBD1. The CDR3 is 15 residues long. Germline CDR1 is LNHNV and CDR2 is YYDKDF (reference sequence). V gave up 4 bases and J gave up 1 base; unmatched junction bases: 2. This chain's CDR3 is CATSMGQGENTEAFF. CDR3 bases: TGTGCCACCAGCATGGGACAGGGGGAGAACACTGAAGCTTTCTTT.

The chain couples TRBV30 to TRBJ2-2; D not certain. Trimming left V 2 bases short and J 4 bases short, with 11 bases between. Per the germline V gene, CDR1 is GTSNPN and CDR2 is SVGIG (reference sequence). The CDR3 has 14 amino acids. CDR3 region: CAWSYPSTTGELFF. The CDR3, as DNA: TGTGCCTGGAGTTACCCCAGTACCACCGGGGAGCTGTTTTTT.

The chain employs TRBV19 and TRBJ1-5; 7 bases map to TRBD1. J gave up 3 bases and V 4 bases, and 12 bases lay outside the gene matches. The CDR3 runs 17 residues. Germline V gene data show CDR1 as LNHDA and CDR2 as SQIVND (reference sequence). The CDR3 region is CASSRPLRGWFNQPQHF. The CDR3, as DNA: TGTGCCAGTAGTAGGCCCCTCAGGGGGTGGTTCAATCAGCCCCAGCATTTT.

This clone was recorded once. This CDR3 is CASSLGTGSYGYTF. Here the CDR3 DNA reads TGCGCCAGCAGCTTGGGGACAGGGAGCTATGGCTACACCTTC. The V and J genes are TRBV5-1 and TRBJ1-2; 8 bases align to TRBD1. The CDR3 loop spans 14 amino acids. The V gene end was trimmed by 0 bases and the J gene end by 4 bases; junction bases not matched to a gene: 2. Germline assignment: CDR1 SGHRS and CDR2 YFSETQ.

DNA of the CDR3: TGCGCCAGCAGCCAAATCGGGGTTGGAAACACCATATATTTT. Protein product: CASSQIGVGNTIYF. V usage is TRBV4-1 and J usage is TRBJ1-3; D not resolved. The length of the CDR3 is 14 residues. Trimming left V 2 bases short and J 3 bases short, with 8 bases between. Germline lookup yields CDR1 MGHRA and CDR2 YSYEKL.

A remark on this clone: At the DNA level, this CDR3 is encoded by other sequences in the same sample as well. CDR3: CATSRGPDTQYF. CDR3 nucleotides: TGTGCCACCAGCAGAGGGCCTGATACGCAGTATTTT. V usage is TRBV15 and J usage is TRBJ2-3, with D unresolved. Deletions cut 1 base from V and 6 bases from J, with 5 bases between. This CDR3 is built from 12 residues. Germline loops: CDR1 LNHNV, CDR2 YYDKDF (reference sequence).

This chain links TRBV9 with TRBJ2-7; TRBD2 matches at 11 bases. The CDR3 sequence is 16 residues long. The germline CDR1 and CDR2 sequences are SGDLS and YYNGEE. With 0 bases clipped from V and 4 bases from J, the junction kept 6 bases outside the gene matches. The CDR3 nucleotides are TGTGCCAGCAGCGTAGGGGGACTAGCGGCTTTGTACGAGCAGTACTTC. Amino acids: CASSVGGLAALYEQYF.

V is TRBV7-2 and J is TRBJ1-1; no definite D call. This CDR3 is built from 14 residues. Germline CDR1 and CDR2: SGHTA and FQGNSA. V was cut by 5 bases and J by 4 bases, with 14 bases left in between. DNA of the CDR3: TGTGCCAGCAGCGCCGGATTTTGGGGCACTGAAGCTTTCTTT. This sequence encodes CASSAGFWGTEAFF.

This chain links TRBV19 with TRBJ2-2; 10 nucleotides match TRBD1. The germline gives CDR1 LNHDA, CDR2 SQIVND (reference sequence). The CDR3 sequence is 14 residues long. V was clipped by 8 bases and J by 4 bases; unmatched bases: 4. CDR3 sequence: CASWDRGTTGELFF. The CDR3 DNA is TGTGCCAGTTGGGACAGGGGTACCACCGGGGAGCTGTTTTTT.

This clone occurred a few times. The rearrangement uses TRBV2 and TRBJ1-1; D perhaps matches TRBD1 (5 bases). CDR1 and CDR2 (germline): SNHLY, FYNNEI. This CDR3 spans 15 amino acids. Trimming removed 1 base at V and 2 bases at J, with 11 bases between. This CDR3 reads CASSEDIGANTEAFF. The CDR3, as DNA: TGTGCCAGCAGTGAAGATATAGGGGCCAACACTGAAGCTTTCTTT.

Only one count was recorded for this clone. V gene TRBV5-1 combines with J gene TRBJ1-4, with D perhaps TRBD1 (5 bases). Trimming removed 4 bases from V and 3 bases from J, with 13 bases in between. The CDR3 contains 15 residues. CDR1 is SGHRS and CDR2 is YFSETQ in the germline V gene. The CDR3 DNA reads TGCGCCAGCAGCGACCCAGGGCAGCCTAATGAAAAACTGTTTTTT. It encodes CASSDPGQPNEKLFF.

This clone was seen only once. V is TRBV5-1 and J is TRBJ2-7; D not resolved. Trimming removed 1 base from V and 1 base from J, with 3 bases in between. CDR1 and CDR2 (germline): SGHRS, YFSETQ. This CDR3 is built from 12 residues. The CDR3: CASSLPSYEQYF. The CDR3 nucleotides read TGCGCCAGCAGCTTGCCTTCCTACGAGCAGTACTTC.

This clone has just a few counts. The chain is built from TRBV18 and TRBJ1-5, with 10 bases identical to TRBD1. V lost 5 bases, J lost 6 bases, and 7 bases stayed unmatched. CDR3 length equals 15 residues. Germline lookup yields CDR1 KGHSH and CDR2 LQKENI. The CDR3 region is CASSTSDRGSQPQHF. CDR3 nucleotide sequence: TGTGCCAGCTCAACCTCGGACAGGGGGAGTCAGCCCCAGCATTTT.

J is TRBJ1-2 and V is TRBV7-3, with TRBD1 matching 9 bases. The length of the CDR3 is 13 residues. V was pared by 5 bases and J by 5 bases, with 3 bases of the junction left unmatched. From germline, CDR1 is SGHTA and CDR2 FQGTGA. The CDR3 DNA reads TGTGCCAGCAGCCCGGACAGGGGATATGGCTACACCTTC. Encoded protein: CASSPDRGYGYTF.

CDR3 nucleotides: TGTGCCATCGGGGAATCTGGAAACACCATATATTTT. Protein sequence: CAIGESGNTIYF. The rearrangement uses TRBV10-3 and TRBJ1-3; D uncertain. Germline V CDR1 and CDR2: ENHRY, SYGVKD. Trimming took off 8 bases at V and 1 base at J, with 6 bases between the two ends. There are 12 residues in the CDR3.

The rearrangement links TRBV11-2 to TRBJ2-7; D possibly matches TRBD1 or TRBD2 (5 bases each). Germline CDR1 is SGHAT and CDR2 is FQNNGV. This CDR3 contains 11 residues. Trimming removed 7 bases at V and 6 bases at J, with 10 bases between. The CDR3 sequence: CASKRGFEQYF. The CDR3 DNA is TGTGCCAGCAAGAGGGGTTTCGAGCAGTACTTC.

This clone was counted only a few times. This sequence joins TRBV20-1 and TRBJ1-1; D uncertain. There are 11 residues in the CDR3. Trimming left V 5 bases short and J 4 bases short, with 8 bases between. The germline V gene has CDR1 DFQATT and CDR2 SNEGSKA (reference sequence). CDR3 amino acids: CSAVKSTEAFF. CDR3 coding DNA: TGCAGTGCTGTAAAGAGCACTGAAGCTTTCTTT.

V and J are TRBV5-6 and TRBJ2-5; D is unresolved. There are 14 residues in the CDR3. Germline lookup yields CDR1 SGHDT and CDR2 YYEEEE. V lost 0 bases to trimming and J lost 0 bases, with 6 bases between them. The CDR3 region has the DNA TGTGCCAGCAGCTTGGTTACAAACCAAGAGACCCAGTACTTC. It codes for CASSLVTNQETQYF.

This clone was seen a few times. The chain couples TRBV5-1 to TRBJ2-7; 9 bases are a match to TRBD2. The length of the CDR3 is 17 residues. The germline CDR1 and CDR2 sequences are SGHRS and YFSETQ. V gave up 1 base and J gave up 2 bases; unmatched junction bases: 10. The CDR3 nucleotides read TGCGCCAGCAGCTTGTGGTCGGCTAGCGGGGCCCCCTACGAGCAGTACTTC. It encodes CASSLWSASGAPYEQYF.

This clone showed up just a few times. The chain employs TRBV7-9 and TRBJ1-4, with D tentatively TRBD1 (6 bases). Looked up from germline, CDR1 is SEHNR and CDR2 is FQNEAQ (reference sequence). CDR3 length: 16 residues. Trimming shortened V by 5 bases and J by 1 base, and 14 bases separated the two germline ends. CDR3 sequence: CASSQTGLLTNEKLFF. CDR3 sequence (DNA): TGTGCCAGCAGCCAGACAGGTTTACTAACTAATGAAAAACTGTTTTTT.

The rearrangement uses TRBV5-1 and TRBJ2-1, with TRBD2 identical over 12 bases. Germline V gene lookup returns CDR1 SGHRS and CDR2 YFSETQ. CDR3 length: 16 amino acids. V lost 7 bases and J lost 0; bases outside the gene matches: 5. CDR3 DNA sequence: TGCGCCAGCTACTCTAGCGGGGGGGCCTCCTACAATGAGCAGTTCTTC. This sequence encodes CASYSSGGASYNEQFF.

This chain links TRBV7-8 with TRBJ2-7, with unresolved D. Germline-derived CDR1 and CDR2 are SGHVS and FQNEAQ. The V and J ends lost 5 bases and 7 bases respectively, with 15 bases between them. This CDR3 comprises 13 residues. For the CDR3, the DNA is TGTGCCAGCAGCCCCATAAGGAGTGGAGAGCAGTACTTC. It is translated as CASSPIRSGEQYF.